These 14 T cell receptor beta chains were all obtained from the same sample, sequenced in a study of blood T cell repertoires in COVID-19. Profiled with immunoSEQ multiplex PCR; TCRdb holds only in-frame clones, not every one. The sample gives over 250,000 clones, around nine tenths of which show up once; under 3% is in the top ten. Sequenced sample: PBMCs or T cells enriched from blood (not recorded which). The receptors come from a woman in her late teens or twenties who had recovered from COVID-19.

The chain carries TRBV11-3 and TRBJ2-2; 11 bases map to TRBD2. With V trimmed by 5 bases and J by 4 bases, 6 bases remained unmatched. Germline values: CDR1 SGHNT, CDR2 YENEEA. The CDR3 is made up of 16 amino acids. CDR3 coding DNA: TGTGCCAGCAGCCAAATAGCGGGAGGGATCACCGGGGAGCTGTTTTTT. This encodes CASSQIAGGITGELFF.

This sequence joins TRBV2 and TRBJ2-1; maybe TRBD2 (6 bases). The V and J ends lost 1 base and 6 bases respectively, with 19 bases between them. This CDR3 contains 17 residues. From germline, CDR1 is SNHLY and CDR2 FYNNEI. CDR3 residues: CASSEGMGGLVFNEQFF. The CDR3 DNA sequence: TGTGCCAGCAGTGAAGGAATGGGGGGACTGGTTTTCAATGAGCAGTTCTTC. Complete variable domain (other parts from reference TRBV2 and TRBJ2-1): EPEVTQTPSHQVTQMGQEVILRCVPISNHLYFYWYRQILGQKVEFLVSFYNNEISEKSEIFDDQFSVERPDGSNFTLKIRSTKLEDSAMYFCASSEGMGGLVFNEQFFGPGTRLTVL.

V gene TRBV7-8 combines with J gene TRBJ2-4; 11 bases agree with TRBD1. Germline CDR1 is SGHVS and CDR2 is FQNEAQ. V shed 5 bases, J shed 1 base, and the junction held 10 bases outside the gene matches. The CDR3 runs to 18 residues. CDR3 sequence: CASSPGTGGLGAKNIQYF. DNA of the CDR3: TGTGCCAGCAGCCCCGGGACAGGGGGACTTGGGGCCAAAAACATTCAGTACTTC.

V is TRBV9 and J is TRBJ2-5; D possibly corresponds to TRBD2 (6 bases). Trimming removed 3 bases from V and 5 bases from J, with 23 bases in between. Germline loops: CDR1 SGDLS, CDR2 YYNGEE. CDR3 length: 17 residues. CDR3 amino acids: CASSAGRARDPVETQYF. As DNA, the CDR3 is TGTGCCAGCAGCGCAGGCCGTGCGCGGGACCCGGTCGAGACCCAGTACTTC.

The CDR3: CASSFITVRFQETQYF. For the CDR3, the DNA is TGTGCCAGCAGCTTTATAACAGTAAGATTCCAAGAGACCCAGTACTTC. The chain recombines TRBV7-9 with TRBJ2-5; D remains ambiguous. CDR1 and CDR2 (germline): SEHNR, FQNEAQ (reference sequence). This CDR3 has 16 residues. Trimming pared 3 bases from V and 1 base from J, leaving 15 bases between.

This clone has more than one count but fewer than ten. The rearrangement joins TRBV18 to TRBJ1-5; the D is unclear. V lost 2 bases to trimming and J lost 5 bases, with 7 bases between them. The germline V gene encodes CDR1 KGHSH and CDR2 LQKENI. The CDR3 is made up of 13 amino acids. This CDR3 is CASSPEVDQPQHF. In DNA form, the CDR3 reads TGTGCCAGCTCACCAGAGGTTGATCAGCCCCAGCATTTT.

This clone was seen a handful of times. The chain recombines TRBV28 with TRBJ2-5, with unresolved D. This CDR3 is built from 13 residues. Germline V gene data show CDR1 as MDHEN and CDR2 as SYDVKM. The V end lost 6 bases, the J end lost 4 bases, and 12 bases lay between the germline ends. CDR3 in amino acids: CASSLDLPETQYF. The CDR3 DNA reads TGTGCCAGCAGCCTAGACCTCCCAGAGACCCAGTACTTC. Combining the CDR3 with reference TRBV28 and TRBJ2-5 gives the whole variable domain DVKVTQSSRYLVKRTGEKVFLECVQDMDHENMFWYRQDPGLGLRLIYFSYDVKMKEKGDIPEGYSVSREKKERFSLILESASTNQTSMYLCASSLDLPETQYFGPGTRLLVL.

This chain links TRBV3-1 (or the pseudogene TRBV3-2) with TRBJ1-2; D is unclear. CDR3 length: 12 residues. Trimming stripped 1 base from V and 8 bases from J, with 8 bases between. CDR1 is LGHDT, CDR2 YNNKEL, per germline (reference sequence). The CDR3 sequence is CASSQASSGYTF. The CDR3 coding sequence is TGTGCCAGCAGCCAAGCCTCGTCCGGCTACACCTTC.

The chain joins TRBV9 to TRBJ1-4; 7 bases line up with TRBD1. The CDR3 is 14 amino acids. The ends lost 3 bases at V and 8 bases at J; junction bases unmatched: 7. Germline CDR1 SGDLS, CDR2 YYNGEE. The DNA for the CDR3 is TGTGCCAGCAGCGGTACAGGGGCACGAGAAAAACTGTTTTTT. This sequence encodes CASSGTGAREKLFF.

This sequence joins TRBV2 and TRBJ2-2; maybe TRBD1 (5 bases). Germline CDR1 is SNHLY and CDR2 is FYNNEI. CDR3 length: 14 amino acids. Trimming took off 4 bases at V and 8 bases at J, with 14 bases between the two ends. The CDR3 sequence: CASSVQGATGELFF. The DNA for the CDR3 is TGTGCCAGCAGTGTTCAAGGGGCAACGGGGGAGCTGTTTTTT.

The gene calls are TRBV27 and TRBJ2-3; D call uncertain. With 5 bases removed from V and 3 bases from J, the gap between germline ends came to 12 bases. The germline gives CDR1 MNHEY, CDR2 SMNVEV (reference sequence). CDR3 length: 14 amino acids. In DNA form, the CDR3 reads TGTGCCAGCAGTACCTACCCGTGGACAGATACGCAGTATTTT. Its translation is CASSTYPWTDTQYF.

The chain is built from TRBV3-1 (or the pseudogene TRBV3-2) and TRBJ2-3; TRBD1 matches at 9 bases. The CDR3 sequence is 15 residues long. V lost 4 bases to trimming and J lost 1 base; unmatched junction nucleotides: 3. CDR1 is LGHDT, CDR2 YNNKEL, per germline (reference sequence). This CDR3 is CASSPRTGGTDTQYF. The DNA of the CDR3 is TGTGCCAGCAGCCCGAGGACAGGGGGCACAGATACGCAGTATTTT.

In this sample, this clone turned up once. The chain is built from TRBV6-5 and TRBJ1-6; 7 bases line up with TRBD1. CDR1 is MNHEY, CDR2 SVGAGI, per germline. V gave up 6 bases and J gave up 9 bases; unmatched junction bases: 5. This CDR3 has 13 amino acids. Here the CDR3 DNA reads TGTGCCAGCAGGACAGGGCTGACTTCACCCCTCCACTTT. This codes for CASRTGLTSPLHF.

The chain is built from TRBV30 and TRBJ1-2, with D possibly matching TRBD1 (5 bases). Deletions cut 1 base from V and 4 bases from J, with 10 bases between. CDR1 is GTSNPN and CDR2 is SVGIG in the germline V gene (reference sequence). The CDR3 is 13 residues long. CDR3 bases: TGTGCCTGGAGTGACGGGGGGAGCTATGGCTACACCTTC. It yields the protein CAWSDGGSYGYTF.